This T cell receptor beta chain was recovered during a study of CD8 T cells in ankylosing spondylitis. The germline gives CDR1 SQVTM, CDR2 ANQGSEA. Trimming took 3 bases from V and 0 from J, leaving 7 bases between them. CDR3 length equals 13 residues. MiXCR was run by TCRdb on the 5' RACE reads, yielding one entry per CDR3 protein. In the table there are about 320,000 distinct CDR3 sequences, approximately 10% of which are singletons. This clonotype was seen repeatedly, ten times or more. What it recognizes is unknown. Study results and caveats: Ankylosing spondylitis blood seemed to carry a telltale TCR beta motif made of several highly homologous variants. With a CD8+ phenotype, disease-linked clones were relatively rare in peripheral blood. Reactive arthritis synovial fluid and blood were previously reported to contain some motif variants.

V and J are TRBV29-1 and TRBJ2-3; D is ambiguous. The sequence was collected from a female donor with ankylosing spondylitis or in good health (not recorded which). The source material was blood, either unsorted or a sorted T cell fraction (not recorded which). The CDR3 loop reads CSVDPESTDTQYF. The CDR3 region has the DNA TGCAGCGTTGATCCGGAGAGCACAGATACGCAGTATTTT.